A selection of T cell receptor beta chains follows, all from one sample in a study of persistence of HIV-infected CD4 T cells. No antigen is known for these receptors. Assay: immunoSEQ multiplex PCR; the TCRdb copy retains only in-frame clones and omits some. The sample yields just over 35,000 clones, 70% to 90% seen once. The input for sequencing was cultured CD4+ T cells from PBMCs, taken from a patient who received antiretroviral therapy. These receptors were collected from an adult with HIV. The donor label of this sample is uncertain. Both conserved end residues are part of each CDR3. D genes are given only for firm matches. Not all rows give a size; the values are once, few, many and, for expanded clones, a class.

clone_size j_call d_call v_call cdr3_aa cdr3_nt
- TRBJ1-1 - TRBV27 CASSNGMNTEAFF TGTGCCAGCAGTAACGGGATGAACACTGAAGCTTTCTTT
- TRBJ2-7 TRBD1 TRBV5-5 CASSLVGRGTGEQYF TGTGCCAGCAGCTTGGTAGGCAGGGGGACGGGCGAGCAGTACTTC
- TRBJ1-3 - TRBV29-1 CSFWTDGNTIYF TGCAGCTTCTGGACAGATGGAAACACCATATATTTT
- TRBJ1-1 - TRBV5-4 CASSRDLNTEAFF TGTGCCAGCAGCCGGGACTTGAACACTGAAGCTTTCTTT
- TRBJ1-2 - TRBV6-6 CASSSVLGAGGYTF TGTGCCAGCAGTTCCGTACTCGGGGCAGGAGGCTACACCTTC
- TRBJ2-2 TRBD2 TRBV18 CASSPKGLAGVNTGELFF TGTGCCAGCTCACCGAAGGGACTAGCGGGGGTGAACACCGGGGAGCTGTTTTTT
- TRBJ2-3 - TRBV20-1 CSARYTDTQYF TGCAGTGCCAGGTACACAGATACGCAGTATTTT
- TRBJ1-5 TRBD1 TRBV12-5 CASGLTQGQGNQPQHF TGTGCTAGTGGTCTCACCCAGGGACAGGGGAATCAGCCCCAGCATTTT
few TRBJ1-2 - TRBV5-1 CASSPLDRNYGYTF TGCGCCAGCAGCCCACTAGACAGGAACTATGGCTACACCTTC
- TRBJ2-6 TRBD1 TRBV19 CASSSGGQGASGANVLTF TGTGCCAGTAGTAGCGGGGGACAGGGAGCCTCTGGGGCCAACGTCCTGACTTTC
- TRBJ1-4 TRBD1 TRBV6-5 CASRQGPNEKLFF TGTGCCAGCAGACAGGGGCCAAATGAAAAACTGTTTTTT
- TRBJ2-1 - TRBV24-1 CATSDGSYNEQFF TGTGCCACCAGTGATGGTAGCTACAATGAGCAGTTCTTC
- TRBJ2-7 - TRBV7-2 CASSFQGGGYEQYF TGTGCCAGCAGCTTCCAAGGTGGGGGTTACGAGCAGTACTTC
- TRBJ1-2 TRBD1 TRBV15 CATTFGQGNGYTF TGTGCCACCACCTTTGGACAGGGGAATGGCTACACCTTC
once TRBJ2-3 - TRBV27 CASRDEADTQYF TGTGCCAGCAGGGATGAGGCAGATACGCAGTATTTT
- TRBJ1-1 TRBD1 TRBV27 CASSPRTGSEAFF TGTGCCAGCAGTCCTCGGACAGGGTCTGAAGCTTTCTTT
- TRBJ1-6 - TRBV7-2 CASSPPGGSSYNSPLHF TGTGCCAGCAGCCCGCCTGGGGGTAGCTCCTATAATTCACCCCTCCACTTT
- TRBJ1-1 TRBD1 TRBV18 CASSPRGGGNTEAFF TGTGCCAGCTCACCCAGGGGGGGCGGAAACACTGAAGCTTTCTTT
- TRBJ2-7 - TRBV12-5 CASATIYEQYF TGTGCGTCGGCAACTATCTACGAGCAGTACTTC
few TRBJ2-3 - TRBV13 CASSLGSRASTDTQYF TGTGCCAGCAGCTTAGGGTCCCGAGCGAGCACAGATACGCAGTATTTT
- TRBJ1-4 - TRBV5-3 CARRPPPGFTNEKLFF TGTGCCAGAAGACCCCCTCCCGGTTTCACTAATGAAAAACTGTTTTTT
- TRBJ2-2 TRBD1 TRBV9 CASASRAGGESGELFF TGTGCCAGCGCTAGCCGGGCAGGGGGTGAATCCGGGGAGCTGTTTTTT
- TRBJ1-4 TRBD1 TRBV6-6 CASRPPGGAEKLFF TGTGCCAGCAGACCCCCAGGGGGCGCTGAAAAACTGTTTTTT
- TRBJ1-2 - TRBV7-9 CASSSGHRYTF TGTGCCAGCAGCTCCGGTCATCGCTACACCTTC
- TRBJ1-1 - TRBV10-1 CASSERGTEAFF TGCGCCAGCAGTGAGAGAGGGACTGAAGCTTTCTTT
- TRBJ1-6 TRBD1 TRBV29-1 CSVRDSYNSPLHF TGCAGCGTTAGGGACAGCTATAATTCACCCCTCCACTTT
- TRBJ1-4 - TRBV27 CASIHRVSELFF TGTGCCAGCATTCACAGGGTAAGCGAACTGTTTTTT
- TRBJ2-3 TRBD1 TRBV9 CASSVGGLGQSTDTQYF TGTGCCAGCAGCGTAGGGGGATTGGGACAGAGCACAGATACGCAGTATTTT
- TRBJ2-7 TRBD2 TRBV10-3 CATQRGRSYEQYF TGTGCCACCCAGCGGGGGAGATCCTACGAGCAGTACTTC
few TRBJ2-2 TRBD1 TRBV5-4 CASSPPGTGGRNTGELFF TGTGCCAGCAGCCCGCCCGGGACAGGGGGCCGGAACACCGGGGAGCTGTTTTTT
- TRBJ1-1 - TRBV2 CASRAYVINRLLNTEAFF TGTGCCAGCAGGGCCTACGTTATAAACAGACTCTTGAACACTGAAGCTTTCTTT
- TRBJ2-7 TRBD1 TRBV5-1 CASSATGSYEQYF TGCGCCAGCAGCGCGACAGGGTCCTACGAGCAGTACTTC
- TRBJ2-1 - TRBV5-1 CASSSPSRGEQFF TGCGCCAGCAGCTCCCCTAGCAGGGGTGAGCAGTTCTTC
- TRBJ1-2 TRBD1 TRBV28 CASSPTGQGVNGYTF TGTGCCAGCAGTCCCACGGGACAGGGTGTAAATGGCTACACCTTC
once TRBJ2-3 - TRBV28 CASSPGRHTDTQYF TGTGCCAGCTCACCCGGACGGCACACAGATACGCAGTATTTT